The clone carrying this T cell receptor beta chain came up a few times. Its antigen is undetermined. Libraries of naive CD8 T cells were made from around 20,000 to 1,000,000 sorted cells. They used 10%, 30% or 50% RNA. A CD8+CD4-CCR7+CD45RA+ phenotype served as the sorting definition for naive CD8 T cells. The data originate from a study of molecular identifiers for immune sequencing clone quantification. Per germline, CDR1 MNHEY and CDR2 SVGAGI. CDR3 size: 16 residues. Between the trimmed V and J ends, which lost 6 bases and 0 bases, there was a span of 17 bases. The authors built bulk TCR libraries by previously described methods with listed TCR primers. One entry per CDR3 protein results from TCRdb running MiXCR on the PCR reads. The sample consists of about 640,000 distinct CDR3 sequences, 15% to 20% of them appearing once. Findings of the study overall: Under 1% of molecules in naive cells, but over 99% of effector molecules, belonged to clones above 20 RNA copies.

The sequenced sample was naive CD8+ T cells from blood, with Jurkat cell RNA spiked in. Subset reported: FACS-sorted CD8+CD4-CCR7+CD45RA+ naive T cells. The source of this sequence is a human donor in good health. Some libraries in this study had Jurkat cell RNA spiked in. V gene TRBV6-5 combines with J gene TRBJ1-2; possibly TRBD1 for D (6 bases). The CDR3 DNA sequence: TGTGCCAGCAGCCCCACCCCGGACAGCCCTAACTATGGCTACACCTTC. Its translation: CASSPTPDSPNYGYTF.